The entry below describes one T cell receptor (beta chain). The data belong to a study of T cell clones after liver transplantation. Study in general: Samples came pre-transplant, pre-randomization before withdrawal, and post-randomization after withdrawal ended.

Sequencing used immunoSEQ multiplex PCR; TCRdb keeps in-frame clones, though not all of them. The sample has over 45,000 clones; about 67% are singletons. Germline CDR1 is LNHDA and CDR2 is SQIVND (reference sequence). V dropped 5 bases and J dropped 2; count of bases not matched to a gene: 5. CDR3 length: 15 residues. This receptor was taken from a human patient who received a liver transplant. Some T cells may be provided by the graft donor. The sample was CD4+ T cells from blood, taken approximately 54 months after liver transplant. The chain employs TRBV19 and TRBJ2-1; 8 nucleotides agree with TRBD1. DNA of the CDR3: TGTGCCAGTAGTGTAACAGGGGGTCCCTACAATGAGCAGTTCTTC. Protein product: CASSVTGGPYNEQFF.